These T cell receptor beta chains were read from a single sample in a study of blood T cell repertoires in COVID-19. Only in-frame clones appear in the TCRdb table, and some are missing; sequencing was by immunoSEQ multiplex PCR. The sample includes under 350,000 clones, more than 75% of them seen just once. The sequencing input was peripheral blood. These receptors were taken from a man aged 65 to 85 with acute or convalescent COVID-19. Both conserved end residues are part of each CDR3. Fields, in order: clone size, J gene, V gene, D gene, CDR3 DNA, CDR3 protein. D genes are given only for firm matches. The size entry is marked missing in some rows and otherwise reads once, few, many or a size class.

NA TRBJ1-2 TRBV28 NA TGTGCCAGTAGGCCCGACAGTTATGGCTACACCTTC CASRPDSYGYTF
NA TRBJ1-4 TRBV4-1 TRBD1 TGCGCCAGCAGCCGCAGGGGGGACCCAACTAATGAAAAACTGTTTTTT CASSRRGDPTNEKLFF
NA TRBJ2-7 TRBV5-1 TRBD2 TGCGCCAGCAGCCTAGCGGCCGGAAGCTCCTACGAGCAGTACTTC CASSLAAGSSYEQYF
NA TRBJ2-1 TRBV6-5 TRBD2 TGTGCCAGCACCCTGGGACTAGCCAACAATGAGCAGTTCTTC CASTLGLANNEQFF
NA TRBJ1-2 TRBV7-2 NA TGTGCCAGCAGCTTACAGGGGTTAGTAGATGGCTACACCTTC CASSLQGLVDGYTF
NA TRBJ2-5 TRBV5-1 NA TGCGCCAGCAGCTCGGACAGTTCAGAGACCCAGTACTTC CASSSDSSETQYF
once TRBJ1-4 TRBV2 NA TGTGCCAGCAATGGGCAGGGTTTGACTAATGAAAAACTGTTTTTT CASNGQGLTNEKLFF
NA TRBJ2-4 TRBV28 TRBD2 TGTGCCAGCAGTTCCCTAAGCGGGGGGGCCCCTATCATTGCCAAAAACATTCAGTACTTC CASSSLSGGAPIIAKNIQYF
many TRBJ1-5 TRBV28 NA TGTGCCAGCAGCTTATCTTCTCTGCAGCCCCAGCATTTT CASSLSSLQPQHF
NA TRBJ2-1 TRBV29-1 TRBD2 TGCAGCGCAGCAGGACTAGCGGGAGGGAATGAGCAGTTCTTC CSAAGLAGGNEQFF
few TRBJ1-6 TRBV6-5 NA TGTGCCAGCAGTTCCGGAAGGTTCCGCGGTTCACCCCTCCACTTT CASSSGRFRGSPLHF
NA TRBJ2-7 TRBV6-6 NA TGTGCCAGCAGTACCGCGCTTTCCTACGAGCAGTACTTC CASSTALSYEQYF
NA TRBJ2-2 TRBV3-1/TRBV3-2 TRBD1 TGTGCCAGCAGCCTAGTATCCGGGACAGGGAACACCGGGGAGCTGTTTTTT CASSLVSGTGNTGELFF
NA TRBJ1-1 TRBV7-2 NA TGTGCCAGCAGCTTAGGTACGGGTCTGAACACTGAAGCTTTCTTT CASSLGTGLNTEAFF
NA TRBJ2-6 TRBV29-1 NA TGCAGCGCAAGGGGTTCTGGGGCCAACGTCCTGACTTTC CSARGSGANVLTF
once TRBJ2-3 TRBV11-3 TRBD1 TGTGCCAGCAGCCCTGGATTAATCACAGGGGGCACAGATACGCAGTATTTT CASSPGLITGGTDTQYF
NA TRBJ1-2 TRBV7-9 NA TGTGCCAGCAGCTTATCCCACCCCAGGGGTGGCTACACCTTC CASSLSHPRGGYTF
NA TRBJ1-1 TRBV29-1 NA TGCAGCGTTAGTAGGGTGACAGAGAACACTGAAGCTTTCTTT CSVSRVTENTEAFF
NA TRBJ2-1 TRBV7-2 TRBD1 TGTGCCAGCAGCATCCGGGACAGGGGAATAGAGGAGCAGTTCTTC CASSIRDRGIEEQFF
few TRBJ1-3 TRBV6-6 NA TGTGCCAGCAGTCGAGACACCTCTGGAAACACCATATATTTT CASSRDTSGNTIYF
NA TRBJ1-1 TRBV6-4 TRBD1 TGTGCCAGCAGAAGACAGGGTGGGATGAACACTGAAGCTTTCTTT CASRRQGGMNTEAFF
NA TRBJ1-2 TRBV10-3 NA TGTGCCATCAGTGTTTCAGGGGATGGCTACACCTTC CAISVSGDGYTF
NA TRBJ2-7 TRBV11-2 NA TGTGCCAGCAGCTCACAGGGCTACGAGCAGTACTTC CASSSQGYEQYF
NA TRBJ2-7 TRBV6-5 TRBD1 TGTGCCAGCAGCTCGACCGGGACAGGAGACTACGAGCAGTACTTC CASSSTGTGDYEQYF
NA TRBJ2-1 TRBV2 NA TGTGCCAGCAACCCTACGGGGGGCGGCGATGAGCAGTTCTTC CASNPTGGGDEQFF
NA TRBJ1-2 TRBV7-2 TRBD1 TGTGCCAGCAGCTCCGGGACAGGGGTTTATGGCTACACCTTC CASSSGTGVYGYTF
NA TRBJ2-7 TRBV10-3 TRBD2 TGTGCCAGCAGCCTGACTAGCGGGAATGACGAGCAGTACTTC CASSLTSGNDEQYF
NA TRBJ2-3 TRBV30 NA TGTGCCTGGACTGGGGGGACCCCAGGGGATACGCAGTATTTT CAWTGGTPGDTQYF
once TRBJ1-1 TRBV6-5 NA TGTGCCAGCACCCCTACAGCGAACACTGAAGCTTTCTTT CASTPTANTEAFF